The 27 T cell receptor beta chains below come from one sample, sequenced in a study of cytomegalovirus exposure and HLA in healthy donors. PCR involved 60 Vbeta and 13 Jbeta primers. Produced via immunoSEQ multiplex PCR; TCRdb's table is partial and in-frame only. Of over 150,000 clones listed, approximately 79% are singletons. Sequenced material: PBMCs. The receptors come from a girl aged 5-17 years in good health and CMV-seropositive.

The rearrangement links TRBV9 to TRBJ2-7; no clear D. The CDR3 is made up of 14 amino acids. V lost 4 bases and J 0 bases, leaving 11 bases between the germline ends. Germline CDR1 is SGDLS and CDR2 is YYNGEE. CDR3 DNA: TGTGCCAGCAGCTCTCCAGGTTTCTCCTACGAGCAGTACTTC. Translating it yields CASSSPGFSYEQYF.

This chain links TRBV5-1 with TRBJ2-7, with 8 nucleotides matching TRBD2. J gave up 5 bases and V 4 bases, and 8 bases lay outside the gene matches. Germline-derived CDR1 and CDR2 are SGHRS and YFSETQ. The CDR3 totals 14 residues. This CDR3 reads CASSSSGGLDEQYF. As DNA, the CDR3 is TGCGCCAGCAGCAGTTCGGGGGGGCTGGACGAGCAGTACTTC.

The CDR3 sequence is CASSEFGSGGTSTDTQYF. The CDR3 DNA follows: TGTGCCAGCAGTGAATTTGGTAGCGGGGGGACTAGCACAGATACGCAGTATTTT. V is TRBV25-1 and J is TRBJ2-3; 10 bases match TRBD2. The germline CDR1 and CDR2 sequences are MGHDK and SYGVNS. With 1 base clipped from V and 0 bases from J, the junction kept 7 bases outside the gene matches. The CDR3 spans 18 residues.

The chain has TRBV12-5 and TRBJ1-5; maybe TRBD1 (5 bases). Germline-derived CDR1 and CDR2 are LGHNT and FRNRAP. CDR3 size: 15 residues. V was pared by 7 bases and J by 0 bases, with 13 bases between. In DNA, the CDR3 is TGTGCTAGTGCCCTAGGGGAATCTAGCAATCAGCCCCAGCATTTT. This codes for CASALGESSNQPQHF.

The V call is TRBV29-1, the J call TRBJ2-7; TRBD1 aligns across 7 bases. The CDR3 has 13 amino acids. Germline V gene lookup returns CDR1 SQVTM and CDR2 ANQGSEA. The V gene end was trimmed by 6 bases and the J gene end by 3 bases; junction bases not matched to a gene: 8. CDR3 coding DNA: TGCAGCGTCGTGAGACAGGGAAGCTACGAGCAGTACTTC. Its protein is CSVVRQGSYEQYF.

This clone showed up just a few times. The genes are TRBV7-8 and TRBJ2-7; TRBD1 matches at 9 bases. The ends lost 2 bases at V and 3 bases at J; junction bases unmatched: 2. Germline V gene data show CDR1 as SGHVS and CDR2 as FQNEAQ. CDR3 length equals 14 residues. The CDR3 loop is CASSLSDRGYEQYF. CDR3 bases: TGTGCCAGCAGCTTATCGGACAGGGGCTACGAGCAGTACTTC. Supplemented by reference TRBV7-8 and TRBJ2-7, the full variable domain reads GAGVSQSPRYKVAKRGQDVALRCDPISGHVSLFWYQQALGQGPEFLTYFQNEAQLDKSGLPSDRFFAERPEGSVSTLKIQRTQQEDSAVYLCASSLSDRGYEQYFGPGTRLTVT.

The genes are TRBV7-2 and TRBJ2-7; D gene uncertain. In germline, CDR1 is SGHTA, CDR2 FQGNSA. The CDR3 consists of 14 residues. Trimming cost V 5 bases and J 7 bases, with 18 bases left between them. The CDR3 nucleotides read TGTGCCAGCAGCCTCCGAAACTCCTACGTAGAGCAGTACTTC. Encoded protein: CASSLRNSYVEQYF.

The chain combines TRBV21-1 with TRBJ1-1. TRBV21-1 is tagged as a pseudogene. The CDR3 has 15 amino acids. CDR3 in amino acids: CASSRQTGGRTEAFF. Written as DNA, the CDR3 is TGTGCCAGCAGTCGCCAAACGGGGGGTCGGACTGAAGCTTTCTTT.

This chain joins TRBV5-6 and TRBJ2-1; D ambiguous. The CDR3 consists of 11 residues. Germline CDR1 SGHDT, CDR2 YYEEEE. Trimming pared 5 bases from V and 4 bases from J, leaving 4 bases between. CDR3 region: CASRLYNEQFF. In nucleotides, the CDR3 is TGTGCCAGCAGATTATACAATGAGCAGTTCTTC.

As concerns this clone: Different DNA sequences within this sample yield the same CDR3. This chain joins TRBV20-1 and TRBJ2-3, with D perhaps TRBD2 (5 bases). The CDR3 spans 11 residues. Germline CDR1 reads DFQATT; CDR2 reads SNEGSKA (reference sequence). V was cut by 5 bases and J by 4 bases, with 7 bases left in between. The CDR3 nucleotides read TGCAGTGCTCGTAGCGCAGATACGCAGTATTTT. This translates into CSARSADTQYF.

The chain has TRBV27 and TRBJ2-2; 9 positions agree with TRBD1. The ends lost 6 bases at V and 4 bases at J; junction bases unmatched: 6. In germline, CDR1 is MNHEY, CDR2 SMNVEV (reference sequence). The CDR3 covers 15 residues. CDR3 residues: CASSSAGQGTGELFF. The CDR3 nucleotides read TGTGCCAGCAGCTCCGCGGGACAGGGCACCGGGGAGCTGTTTTTT.

J is TRBJ2-1 and V is TRBV6-1; 9 positions match TRBD2. This CDR3 has 13 amino acids. Trimming took 9 bases from V and 4 from J; bases not matched to a gene: 4. Germline loops: CDR1 MNHNS, CDR2 SASEGT. The CDR3 here is CASSGGEYNEQFF. The CDR3 DNA sequence: TGTGCCAGTAGCGGGGGAGAGTACAATGAGCAGTTCTTC.

This chain links TRBV9 with TRBJ2-5, with 11 positions matching TRBD1. This CDR3 contains 15 residues. Germline trimming cut 4 bases from V and 5 bases from J; bases unmatched to any gene: 7. Looked up from germline, CDR1 is SGDLS and CDR2 is YYNGEE. CDR3 sequence (DNA): TGTGCCAGCAGCACTGGACAGGGGGCGCGGGAGACCCAGTACTTC. Translating gives CASSTGQGARETQYF.

V gene TRBV7-2 combines with J gene TRBJ2-7, with D possibly matching TRBD2 (6 bases). The CDR3 is 15 residues long. V lost 3 bases and J lost 1, with 13 bases in between. CDR1 and CDR2 (germline): SGHTA, FQGNSA. As DNA, the CDR3 is TGTGCCAGCAGCTTCTTAGGGACTTCGTCCTACGAGCAGTACTTC. Protein: CASSFLGTSSYEQYF. Supplemented by reference TRBV7-2 and TRBJ2-7, the full variable domain reads GAGVSQSPSNKVTEKGKDVELRCDPISGHTALYWYRQSLGQGLEFLIYFQGNSAPDKSGLPSDRFSAERTGGSVSTLTIQRTQQEDSAVYLCASSFLGTSSYEQYFGPGTRLTVT.

This clone was seen a handful of times. The V and J genes are TRBV30 and TRBJ2-1, with D unresolved. CDR3 length: 13 residues. Trimming took off 3 bases at V and 3 bases at J, with 9 bases between the two ends. Germline assignment: CDR1 GTSNPN and CDR2 SVGIG (reference sequence). CDR3 loop: CAWRRLGYNEQFF. The CDR3 DNA sequence: TGTGCCTGGAGGAGACTCGGCTACAATGAGCAGTTCTTC. Complete variable domain (other parts from reference TRBV30 and TRBJ2-1): SQTIHQWPATLVQPVGSPLSLECTVEGTSNPNLYWYRQAAGRGLQLLFYSVGIGQISSEVPQNLSASRPQDRQFILSSKKLLLSDSGFYLCAWRRLGYNEQFFGPGTRLTVL.

CDR3 coding DNA: TGTGCCAGCAGTTACGAGGGGGAATCACCCCTCCACTTT. Residues: CASSYEGESPLHF. The chain recombines TRBV6-5 with TRBJ1-6, with D maybe TRBD1 (6 bases). Germline lookup yields CDR1 MNHEY and CDR2 SVGAGI. Trimming stripped 2 bases from V and 10 bases from J, with 9 bases between. The CDR3 is made up of 13 amino acids.

The rearrangement links TRBV6-1 to TRBJ1-1; possibly TRBD1 for D (5 bases). The CDR3 has 16 residues. Trimming removed 0 bases at V and 4 bases at J, with 15 bases between. Germline V gene sequence: CDR1 MNHNS, CDR2 SASEGT. The CDR3 sequence is CASSEALTGWATEAFF. The CDR3 DNA follows: TGTGCCAGCAGTGAAGCGCTTACAGGATGGGCCACTGAAGCTTTCTTT.

The gene calls are TRBV7-4 and TRBJ1-2; no clear D gene. From germline, CDR1 is SGHVT and CDR2 SQSDAQ. The CDR3 totals 11 residues. V lost 8 bases, J lost 8 bases, and 12 bases lay in between. CDR3: CASAGWRGYTF. The CDR3 DNA follows: TGTGCCAGCGCGGGGTGGAGGGGCTACACCTTC.

This sequence joins TRBV14 and TRBJ2-7; 11 bases agree with TRBD2. CDR1 is SGHDN, CDR2 FVKESK, per germline. Losses at the gene ends were 0 bases for V and 9 bases for J; bases not matched to a gene: 13. The CDR3 is 17 residues long. Here the CDR3 DNA reads TGTGCCAGCAGCCAAGATTTATCTAGCGGGGGGACTGCCGGGCAGTACTTC. Amino acid sequence: CASSQDLSSGGTAGQYF.

This clone was detected a few times. This chain links TRBV12-5 with TRBJ2-3, with D possibly matching TRBD1 (5 bases). Trimming stripped 4 bases from V and 4 bases from J, with 12 bases between. The CDR3 has 14 residues. The germline CDR1 and CDR2 sequences are LGHNT and FRNRAP. CDR3 in amino acids: CASGSRQGADTQYF. In DNA, the CDR3 is TGTGCTAGTGGTTCGCGCCAGGGTGCAGATACGCAGTATTTT.

This chain joins TRBV21-1 and TRBJ1-2; the table names TRBD1, a call not compared with the DNA. TRBV21-1 is described as a pseudogene. The CDR3 has 13 amino acids. The CDR3 spells CASSKWLGDGYTF. CDR3 nucleotide sequence: TGTGCCAGCAGCAAATGGTTAGGGGATGGCTACACCTTC.

This clone appeared once. This chain links TRBV6-1 with TRBJ2-5; 9 bases map to TRBD1. TRBJ2-7 explains the end of the DNA better; the J call may be wrong. Germline V gives CDR1 MNHNS, CDR2 SASEGT. The CDR3 loop spans 15 amino acids. The CDR3 reads CASRGTGFGAYEQYF. The CDR3 DNA follows: TGTGCCAGCAGGGGGACAGGGTTTGGGGCCTACGAGCAGTACTTC.

The J gene is TRBJ2-7, the V gene TRBV7-9; 11 bases agree with TRBD2. Per the germline V gene, CDR1 is SEHNR and CDR2 is FQNEAQ (reference sequence). V dropped 5 bases and J dropped 0; count of bases not matched to a gene: 6. The CDR3 loop spans 16 amino acids. CDR3 in amino acids: CASSHHSGGASYEQYF. For the CDR3, the DNA is TGTGCCAGCAGCCACCATAGCGGGGGGGCCTCCTACGAGCAGTACTTC.

The chain employs TRBV27 and TRBJ2-7; 12 nucleotides match TRBD2. After removal of 5 bases from V and 5 bases from J, the junction contained 10 bases not matched to a gene. Germline assignment: CDR1 MNHEY and CDR2 SMNVEV (reference sequence). The CDR3 length is 16 residues. The CDR3 here is CASSPLAGGPVDEQYF. Written as DNA, the CDR3 is TGTGCCAGCAGTCCCCTAGCGGGGGGGCCCGTGGACGAGCAGTACTTC.

This clone has a single count. The V and J genes are TRBV14 and TRBJ1-2; 7 bases agree with TRBD1. The CDR3 runs to 17 residues. Per the germline V gene, CDR1 is SGHDN and CDR2 is FVKESK. V trimming: 0 bases; J trimming: 4 bases; junction bases outside the gene matches: 11. CDR3 protein: CASSQDRQGPRPYGYTF. Written as DNA, the CDR3 is TGTGCCAGCAGCCAAGACCGACAGGGCCCACGCCCCTATGGCTACACCTTC.

A single count supports this clone. The chain joins TRBV6-1 to TRBJ2-3, with a weak D call TRBD2 (5 bases). Trimming cost V 8 bases and J 2 bases, with 14 bases left between them. Germline loops: CDR1 MNHNS, CDR2 SASEGT. The CDR3 has 14 amino acids. The CDR3 sequence: CASGETRLTDTQYF. The CDR3 coding sequence is TGTGCCAGCGGGGAGACCCGTCTCACAGATACGCAGTATTTT.

The gene calls are TRBV4-3 and TRBJ2-5, with D hard to call. Germline CDR1 is LGHNA and CDR2 is YSLEER. V was cut by 4 bases and J by 1 base, with 13 bases left in between. This CDR3 is built from 15 residues. The CDR3 is CASSPLPFRQETQYF. CDR3 nucleotide sequence: TGCGCCAGCAGCCCACTACCGTTTCGCCAAGAGACCCAGTACTTC.